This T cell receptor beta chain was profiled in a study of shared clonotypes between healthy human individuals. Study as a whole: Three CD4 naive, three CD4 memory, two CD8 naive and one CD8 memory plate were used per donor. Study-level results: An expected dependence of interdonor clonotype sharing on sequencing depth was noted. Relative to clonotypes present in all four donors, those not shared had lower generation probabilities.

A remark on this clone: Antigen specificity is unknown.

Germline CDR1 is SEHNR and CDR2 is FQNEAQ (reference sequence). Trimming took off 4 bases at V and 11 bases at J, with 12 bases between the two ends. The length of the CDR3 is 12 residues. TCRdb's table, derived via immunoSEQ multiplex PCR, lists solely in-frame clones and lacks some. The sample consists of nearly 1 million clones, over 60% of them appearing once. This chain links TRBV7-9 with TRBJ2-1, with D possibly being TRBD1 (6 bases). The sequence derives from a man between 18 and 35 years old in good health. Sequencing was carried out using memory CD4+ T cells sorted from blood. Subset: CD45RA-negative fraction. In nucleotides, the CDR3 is TGTGCCAGCAGCTCCCAGGGGTACCAGCAGTTCTTC. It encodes CASSSQGYQQFF. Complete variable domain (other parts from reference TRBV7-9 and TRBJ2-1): DTGVSQNPRHKITKRGQNVTFRCDPISEHNRLYWYRQTLGQGPEFLTYFQNEAQLEKSRLLSDRFSAERPKGSFSTLEIQRTEQGDSAMYLCASSSQGYQQFFGPGTRLTVL.